This T cell receptor beta chain came from a study of human thymus T cells. This CDR3 is 16 amino acids long. Germline trimming cut 5 bases from V and 0 bases from J; bases unmatched to any gene: 6. Per the germline V gene, CDR1 is SGHTA and CDR2 is FQGNSA. Measured with immunoSEQ multiplex PCR; TCRdb has only the in-frame clones, and not every one. The sample gives under 95,000 clones, 95% of which show up once; around 0.03% is in the top ten. Thymic resections from corrective heart surgery supplied the tissue. Sequencing input: thymus tissue. The rearrangement uses TRBV7-2 and TRBJ2-1; 8 positions match TRBD2. The sequence derives from a girl less than two years old with a congenital heart defect but otherwise immunologically healthy. This chain's CDR3 is CASSLLAEISYNEQFF. The CDR3 coding sequence is TGTGCCAGCAGCCTACTAGCGGAGATCTCCTACAATGAGCAGTTCTTC.